This T cell receptor beta chain comes out of a study of T-cell reconstitution after alpha-beta-depleted transplantation in children. This sample's TCRbeta library carried unique molecular identifier barcodes. Each CDR3 protein is one row after TCRdb ran MiXCR on the PCR reads. The sample includes some 490,000 distinct CDR3 sequences, about 12% of them seen just once. The sample holds a few counts of this clonotype. CDR1 MGHRA and CDR2 YSYEKL come from the germline V gene. The CDR3 consists of 17 residues. V trimming: 0 bases; J trimming: 1 base; junction bases outside the gene matches: 6. This receptor was obtained from a human donor who donated a stem cell graft to a child with combined immunodeficiency. The rearrangement links TRBV4-1 to TRBJ1-5; 7 nucleotides align to TRBD1. The sample was PBMCs from the stem cell graft donor, taken from the stem cell graft. CDR3 DNA sequence: TGCGCCAGCAGCCAAGAATGGGGGACAGCCAGCAATCAGCCCCAGCATTTT. Its protein is CASSQEWGTASNQPQHF.